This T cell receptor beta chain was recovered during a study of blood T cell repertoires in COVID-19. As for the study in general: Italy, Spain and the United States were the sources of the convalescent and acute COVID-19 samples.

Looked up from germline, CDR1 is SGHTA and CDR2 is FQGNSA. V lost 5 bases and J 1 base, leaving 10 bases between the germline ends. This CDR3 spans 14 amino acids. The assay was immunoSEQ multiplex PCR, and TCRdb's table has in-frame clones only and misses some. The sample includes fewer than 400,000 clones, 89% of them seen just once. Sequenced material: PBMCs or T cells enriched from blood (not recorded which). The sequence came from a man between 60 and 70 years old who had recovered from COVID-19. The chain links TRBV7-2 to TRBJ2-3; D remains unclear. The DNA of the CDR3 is TGTGCCAGCAGCCTGAGTTTGGGCACAGATACGCAGTATTTT. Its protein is CASSLSLGTDTQYF.